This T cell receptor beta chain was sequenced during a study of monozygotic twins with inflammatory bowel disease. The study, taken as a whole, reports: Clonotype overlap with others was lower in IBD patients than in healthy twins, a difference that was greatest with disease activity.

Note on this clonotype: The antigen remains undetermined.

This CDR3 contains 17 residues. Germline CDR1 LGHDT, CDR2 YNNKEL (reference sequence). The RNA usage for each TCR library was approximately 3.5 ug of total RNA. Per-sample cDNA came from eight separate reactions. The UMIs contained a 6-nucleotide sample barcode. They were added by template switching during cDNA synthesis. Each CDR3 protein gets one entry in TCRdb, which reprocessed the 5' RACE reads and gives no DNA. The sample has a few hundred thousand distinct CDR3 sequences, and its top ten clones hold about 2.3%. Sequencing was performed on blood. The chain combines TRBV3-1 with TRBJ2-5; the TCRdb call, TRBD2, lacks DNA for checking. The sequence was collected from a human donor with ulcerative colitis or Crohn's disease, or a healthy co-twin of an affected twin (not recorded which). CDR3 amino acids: CASSQEIAGGLRQTQYF.